Below, 21 T cell receptor beta chains from the same sample are listed, as sequenced in a study of blood T cell repertoires in COVID-19. Clones were read by immunoSEQ multiplex PCR, and TCRdb kept only the in-frame ones, dropping some. The sample has 130,000 or so clones, 87% seen once. The sequencing sample was made of peripheral blood. All receptors derive from a man aged 50-60 years with active COVID-19.

A note on this clone: This CDR3 fails to terminate in the conserved phenylalanine or tryptophan, so it likely reflects a read error. The limits of the CDR3 on the DNA are not certain, so only TCRdb's listed CDR3 is given. The CDR3 spells CASSYSGDGQLQ. The V call is TRBV6-6, the J call TRBJ1-2; TRBD1, as called in the table, went unchecked against the DNA. The CDR3 is made up of 12 amino acids, end residues included. The germline gives CDR1 MNHNY, CDR2 SVGAGI (reference sequence).

Only one count was recorded for this clone. This rearrangement joins TRBV7-8 to TRBJ1-5, with D hard to call. Trimming stripped 0 bases from V and 5 bases from J, with 5 bases between. Germline CDR1 SGHVS, CDR2 FQNEAQ. The CDR3 consists of 13 residues. The CDR3 loop is CASSLAADQPQHF. The CDR3 bases are TGTGCCAGCAGCTTAGCGGCAGATCAGCCCCAGCATTTT.

This clone was detected only once. V gene TRBV7-2 combines with J gene TRBJ2-7, with TRBD2 identical over 11 bases. CDR3 length: 17 residues. Germline V CDR1 and CDR2: SGHTA, FQGNSA. With 2 bases clipped from V and 5 bases from J, the junction kept 11 bases outside the gene matches. The CDR3 coding sequence is TGTGCCAGCAGCTTATTAGGAATGACTAGCGGGGTCGACGAGCAGTACTTC. Its translation: CASSLLGMTSGVDEQYF.

V gene TRBV4-1 combines with J gene TRBJ1-5; the D is unclear. The germline CDR1 and CDR2 sequences are MGHRA and YSYEKL. The length of the CDR3 is 16 residues. V was shortened by 1 base and J by 0 bases, with 10 bases between the two germline ends. The CDR3 DNA reads as TGCGCCAGCAGCCAAGGCCTAAGCATTAGCAATCAGCCCCAGCATTTT. Protein: CASSQGLSISNQPQHF.

The table lists this clone with a count of one. The rearrangement joins TRBV5-1 to TRBJ2-3; D gene unclear. Germline CDR1 SGHRS, CDR2 YFSETQ. The CDR3 has 14 amino acids. V gave up 4 bases and J gave up 0 bases, with 9 bases separating them. CDR3 loop: CASSTQSSTDTQYF. Here the CDR3 DNA reads TGCGCCAGCAGCACTCAATCTAGCACAGATACGCAGTATTTT.

This chain joins TRBV19 and TRBJ1-6, with D perhaps matching TRBD1 (6 bases). The CDR3 totals 15 residues. Germline assignment: CDR1 LNHDA and CDR2 SQIVND (reference sequence). Trimming pared 5 bases from V and 10 bases from J, leaving 18 bases between. CDR3 sequence: CASSPQGIERSPLHF. The DNA of the CDR3 is TGTGCCAGTAGTCCACAGGGAATCGAGCGGTCACCCCTCCACTTT.

The V gene is TRBV24-1, the J gene TRBJ1-1; D is ambiguous. The CDR3 extends over 17 amino acids. Germline V lookup: CDR1 KGHDR, CDR2 SFDVKD. Trimming cost V 0 bases and J 1 base, with 14 bases left between them. The CDR3 DNA reads as TGTGCCACCAGTGATTTGATTGGCGGGTATGGGAACACTGAAGCTTTCTTT. This sequence encodes CATSDLIGGYGNTEAFF.

This clone has a handful of counts. The J gene is TRBJ2-2, the V gene TRBV10-2; TRBD1 might be the D (5 bases). This CDR3 has 15 amino acids. V lost 3 bases, J lost 1 base, and 9 bases lay in between. Germline V gives CDR1 WSHSY, CDR2 SAAADI. The CDR3: CASSDGQMNTGELFF. In DNA, the CDR3 is TGCGCCAGCAGTGATGGACAAATGAACACCGGGGAGCTGTTTTTT.

The table lists this clone with a count of one. The chain carries TRBV10-3 and TRBJ2-7; TRBD1 aligns across 10 bases. CDR1 is ENHRY and CDR2 is SYGVKD in the germline V gene. With 4 bases clipped from V and 0 bases from J, the junction kept 6 bases outside the gene matches. There are 16 residues in the CDR3. The DNA of the CDR3 is TGTGCCATCAGTGCGCAGCGGGACAGGGGCTCCTACGAGCAGTACTTC. The encoded protein is CAISAQRDRGSYEQYF.

V gene TRBV5-1 combines with J gene TRBJ2-1; 9 nucleotides match TRBD2. CDR3 size: 15 residues. Trimming at V came to 0 bases and at J to 9 bases, leaving 7 bases not matched to a gene. Looked up from germline, CDR1 is SGHRS and CDR2 is YFSETQ. The CDR3 reads CASSLESAGGREQFF. The CDR3 bases are TGCGCCAGCAGCTTGGAATCCGCGGGGGGGCGTGAGCAGTTCTTC.

The chain uses TRBV7-9 and TRBJ1-6; 7 bases align to TRBD1. CDR1 is SEHNR, CDR2 FQNEAQ, per germline (reference sequence). The CDR3 covers 14 residues. J gave up 7 bases and V 5 bases, and 5 bases lay outside the gene matches. The CDR3 DNA is TGTGCCAGCAGCCCGACAGGGCAAAATTCACCCCTCCACTTT. Its translation: CASSPTGQNSPLHF.

This clone was counted once. J is TRBJ1-1 and V is TRBV29-1, with D hard to call. The germline V gene encodes CDR1 SQVTM and CDR2 ANQGSEA. Trimming shortened V by 7 bases and J by 6 bases, and 18 bases separated the two germline ends. The CDR3 covers 13 residues. The CDR3 DNA reads as TGCAGCGCCTCCGGTAGACGGAGATCTGAAGCTTTCTTT. Amino acid sequence: CSASGRRRSEAFF.

The CDR3 DNA reads TGTGCCAGCAGCCGGGGACTAATGGGGGCGAACACTGAAGCTTTCTTT. Translating it yields CASSRGLMGANTEAFF. V usage is TRBV3-1 (or the pseudogene TRBV3-2) and J usage is TRBJ1-1, with D possibly matching TRBD1 (6 bases). V lost 4 bases to trimming and J lost 1 base, with 16 bases between them. This CDR3 is built from 16 residues. Germline CDR1 is LGHDT and CDR2 is YNNKEL (reference sequence).

This clone was counted once. The J gene is TRBJ1-1, the V gene TRBV20-1; 8 bases are a match to TRBD1. The germline V gene encodes CDR1 DFQATT and CDR2 SNEGSKA (reference sequence). The length of the CDR3 is 15 residues. The junction had 11 bases not matched to a gene; V was cut back by 3 bases and J by 5 bases. The CDR3 sequence is CSASLVGDRRTEAFF. CDR3 DNA: TGCAGTGCTAGTCTTGTGGGGGACAGGAGGACTGAAGCTTTCTTT.

CDR3 sequence: CASSDRTGFNSPLHF. CDR3 DNA: TGTGCCAGCAGCGACCGGACAGGTTTTAATTCACCCCTCCACTTT. The chain uses TRBV5-6 and TRBJ1-6, with TRBD1 identical over 7 bases. Germline loops: CDR1 SGHDT, CDR2 YYEEEE. The CDR3 runs 15 residues. Losses at the gene ends were 4 bases for V and 6 bases for J; bases not matched to a gene: 7.

The chain carries TRBV5-6 and TRBJ1-4; possible D gene TRBD1, 5 bases. Germline assignment: CDR1 SGHDT and CDR2 YYEEEE. The CDR3 is made up of 14 amino acids. Trimming stripped 0 bases from V and 5 bases from J, with 8 bases between. The CDR3 DNA is TGTGCCAGCAGCTTGGCAGGGCAGAATGAAAAACTGTTTTTT. Translating it yields CASSLAGQNEKLFF.

The chain carries TRBV6-5 and TRBJ2-1; 12 bases match TRBD2. This CDR3 has 15 residues. V shed 5 bases, J shed 6 bases, and the junction held 5 bases outside the gene matches. CDR1 is MNHEY, CDR2 SVGAGI, per germline. CDR3: CASSLAGGLGNEQFF. The CDR3 DNA reads TGTGCCAGCAGTCTAGCGGGGGGGCTTGGCAATGAGCAGTTCTTC.

This clone was detected a few times. The chain uses TRBV5-4 and TRBJ1-4; D ambiguous. Trimming left V 4 bases short and J 7 bases short, with 23 bases between. This CDR3 spans 17 amino acids. The germline gives CDR1 SGHNT, CDR2 YYREEE (reference sequence). CDR3 sequence reads: CASSPSNRATEGEKLFF. In nucleotides, the CDR3 is TGTGCCAGCAGCCCCTCTAACCGGGCTACAGAGGGTGAAAAACTGTTTTTT.

The chain combines TRBV5-1 with TRBJ2-2; D perhaps matches TRBD1 (6 bases). Trimming removed 4 bases at V and 4 bases at J, with 11 bases between. The CDR3 has 14 amino acids. Germline V gives CDR1 SGHRS, CDR2 YFSETQ. CDR3: CASSPRDTTGELFF. The CDR3 coding sequence is TGCGCCAGCAGCCCGAGGGACACCACCGGGGAGCTGTTTTTT.

The chain is built from TRBV7-8 and TRBJ2-1, with unresolved D. V dropped 5 bases and J dropped 5 bases, with 10 bases sitting between them. The germline gives CDR1 SGHVS, CDR2 FQNEAQ. The CDR3 loop spans 13 amino acids. The CDR3 sequence is CASSLRLNNEQFF. As DNA, the CDR3 is TGTGCCAGCAGCCTCCGACTCAACAATGAGCAGTTCTTC.

This sequence joins TRBV6-2 or TRBV6-3 and TRBJ1-1; D unclear. The ends were cut back, 2 bases at V and 2 bases at J, with 6 bases in the middle. In germline, CDR1 is MNHEY, CDR2 SVGEGT. CDR3 length equals 13 residues. Here the CDR3 DNA reads TGTGCCAGCAGTTACCACATAAACACTGAAGCTTTCTTT. It codes for CASSYHINTEAFF.